The 29 T cell receptor beta chains below all came from one sample that was sequenced in a study of blood T cell repertoires in COVID-19. Produced via immunoSEQ multiplex PCR; TCRdb's table is partial and in-frame only. The table records 65,000 to 75,000 clones, roughly 84% of them present only once. The sequenced material came from peripheral blood. These receptors were obtained from a man at least 80 years old with acute or convalescent COVID-19.

This clone was observed a few times. The J gene is TRBJ1-3, the V gene TRBV5-6; D is unresolved. Trimming shortened V by 0 bases and J by 0 bases, and 10 bases separated the two germline ends. This CDR3 region has 16 residues. Germline values: CDR1 SGHDT, CDR2 YYEEEE. The CDR3 coding sequence is TGTGCCAGCAGCTTGGGGGAGCGATTCTCTGGAAACACCATATATTTT. Translating it yields CASSLGERFSGNTIYF.

The chain links TRBV6-2 or TRBV6-3 to TRBJ1-4; D uncertain. The ends were cut back, 2 bases at V and 10 bases at J, with 8 bases in the middle. From germline, CDR1 is MNHEY and CDR2 SVGEGT. The CDR3 runs 12 residues. The CDR3 spells CASSYHNRKLFF. For the CDR3, the DNA is TGTGCCAGCAGTTACCACAACAGAAAACTGTTTTTT.

V usage is TRBV4-3 and J usage is TRBJ1-3; D might be TRBD1 (5 bases). The germline V gene encodes CDR1 LGHNA and CDR2 YSLEER. The CDR3 contains 16 residues. V was pared by 0 bases and J by 3 bases, with 12 bases between. The DNA of the CDR3 is TGCGCCAGCAGCCAAGATCGGGGGTGGGGTGGAAACACCATATATTTT. This sequence encodes CASSQDRGWGGNTIYF.

This chain joins TRBV27 and TRBJ2-1; 12 nucleotides align to TRBD1. The CDR3 has 16 residues. V lost 5 bases and J lost 9; bases outside the gene matches: 11. Germline V gene lookup returns CDR1 MNHEY and CDR2 SMNVEV (reference sequence). For the CDR3, the DNA is TGTGCCAGCAGTCCCCGTCCGGGACAGGGGGCGAGTGAGCAGTTCTTC. Amino acid sequence: CASSPRPGQGASEQFF.

CDR3 nucleotide sequence: TGCGCCAGCAGCTCCTCCGCCGGGACAGGGTCCTACGAGCAGTACTTC. It yields the protein CASSSSAGTGSYEQYF. The chain is built from TRBV5-1 and TRBJ2-7, with 9 bases matching TRBD1. Germline CDR1 SGHRS, CDR2 YFSETQ. V lost 3 bases and J lost 1; bases outside the gene matches: 8. The CDR3 sequence is 16 residues long.

This rearrangement joins TRBV19 to TRBJ1-1; D call uncertain. Germline CDR1 LNHDA, CDR2 SQIVND (reference sequence). V was shortened by 2 bases and J by 0 bases, with 4 bases between the two germline ends. The CDR3 has 13 residues. In nucleotides, the CDR3 is TGTGCCAGTAGTATACGGTTGAACACTGAAGCTTTCTTT. Its protein is CASSIRLNTEAFF.

This clone was picked up one time. The rearrangement uses TRBV28 and TRBJ1-3, with D possibly TRBD1 on 5 matching bases. The length of the CDR3 is 13 residues. V was cut by 5 bases and J by 4 bases, with 9 bases left in between. Germline CDR1 reads MDHEN; CDR2 reads SYDVKM. This chain's CDR3 is CASSPGIGNTIYF. The CDR3 nucleotides are TGTGCCAGCAGTCCAGGGATCGGAAACACCATATATTTT.

With respect to this clone: The junction departs from germline at one end; a sequencing error may be responsible. V usage is TRBV7-3 and J usage is TRBJ2-2; D unresolved. Germline loops: CDR1 SGHTA, CDR2 FQGTGA. The CDR3 contains 15 residues. The CDR3, as DNA: TGTGCCAGCAGCGTAACTGGGCTGAACACCGGGGAGCTGTTTTTT. Translation: CASSVTGLNTGELFF. The full variable domain, rest sourced from reference TRBV7-3 and TRBJ2-2, is GAGVSQTPSNKVTEKGKYVELRCDPISGHTALYWYRQSLGQGPEFLIYFQGTGAADDSGLPNDRFFAVRPEGSVSTLKIQRTERGDSAVYLCASSVTGLNTGELFFGEGSRLTVL.

This chain links TRBV3-1 (or the pseudogene TRBV3-2) with TRBJ1-2; 9 nucleotides line up with TRBD1. V lost 4 bases and J lost 2; bases outside the gene matches: 5. The germline V gene encodes CDR1 LGHDT and CDR2 YNNKEL (reference sequence). CDR3 size: 15 residues. The CDR3 nucleotides read TGTGCCAGCAGCCCGGGACAGGGCCGAAACTATGGCTACACCTTC. Protein product: CASSPGQGRNYGYTF.

The chain has TRBV28 and TRBJ1-1, with 9 nucleotides matching TRBD1. Per germline, CDR1 MDHEN and CDR2 SYDVKM. V lost 6 bases, J lost 4 bases, and 6 bases stayed unmatched. The CDR3 has 14 amino acids. The CDR3 region has the DNA TGTGCCAGCAGGAGACAGGGGGGGACCACTGAAGCTTTCTTT. Amino acids: CASRRQGGTTEAFF.

This chain links TRBV13 with TRBJ1-4; tentative D call: TRBD1 (5 bases). V lost 5 bases and J lost 4, with 17 bases in between. CDR1 and CDR2 from the germline V gene are PRHDT and FYEKMQ (reference sequence). There are 16 residues in the CDR3. The CDR3 here is CASSDKGRRGNEKLFF. In DNA form, the CDR3 reads TGTGCCAGCAGCGATAAGGGGAGGCGCGGTAATGAAAAACTGTTTTTT.

The chain carries TRBV2 and TRBJ2-1; TRBD2 matches at 8 bases. CDR3 length: 16 amino acids. After removal of 6 bases from V and 2 bases from J, the junction contained 9 bases not matched to a gene. Germline CDR1 reads SNHLY; CDR2 reads FYNNEI. This chain's CDR3 is CASRGHAGGTYNEQFF. CDR3 nucleotide sequence: TGTGCCAGCAGGGGGCATGCGGGGGGAACCTACAATGAGCAGTTCTTC.

The V gene is TRBV19, the J gene TRBJ1-1; 7 bases agree with TRBD1. This CDR3 comprises 14 residues. The V gene end was trimmed by 6 bases and the J gene end by 0 bases; junction bases not matched to a gene: 4. Per germline, CDR1 LNHDA and CDR2 SQIVND (reference sequence). CDR3 amino acids: CASRQQGLNTEAFF. The CDR3 DNA reads as TGTGCCAGTAGACAACAGGGGCTGAACACTGAAGCTTTCTTT.

The chain links TRBV5-1 to TRBJ1-4, with D possibly TRBD1 on 6 matching bases. Germline-derived CDR1 and CDR2 are SGHRS and YFSETQ. CDR3 length equals 14 residues. The V gene lost 4 bases and the J gene lost 8 bases, with 15 bases spanning the gap. DNA of the CDR3: TGCGCCAGCAGCGTGGGCAGGGGCAGGGAAAAACTGTTTTTT. Residues: CASSVGRGREKLFF. Full variable domain (outside the CDR3, taken from reference TRBV5-1 and TRBJ1-4): KAGVTQTPRYLIKTRGQQVTLSCSPISGHRSVSWYQQTPGQGLQFLFEYFSETQRNKGNFPGRFSGRQFSNSRSEMNVSTLELGDSALYLCASSVGRGREKLFFGSGTQLSVL.

The V and J genes are TRBV7-8 and TRBJ2-2, with a weak D call TRBD2 (6 bases). This CDR3 contains 17 residues. Trimming removed 0 bases at V and 7 bases at J, with 18 bases between. From germline, CDR1 is SGHVS and CDR2 FQNEAQ. CDR3 sequence (DNA): TGTGCCAGCAGCTTAGCGCGCGGGACGGCATTTGGCGGGGAGCTGTTTTTT. This sequence encodes CASSLARGTAFGGELFF.

CDR3 loop: CASSYYTGNTIYF. The CDR3 region has the DNA TGTGCCAGCAGTTACTACACTGGAAACACCATATATTTT. The chain joins TRBV6-2 or TRBV6-3 to TRBJ1-3; D is unclear. The germline V and J ends were trimmed by 1 base and 2 bases, with 3 bases remaining between them. This CDR3 spans 13 amino acids. The germline CDR1 and CDR2 sequences are MNHEY and SVGEGT.

V and J are TRBV5-4 and TRBJ1-2; TRBD1 aligns across 9 bases. Germline lookup yields CDR1 SGHNT and CDR2 YYREEE (reference sequence). V lost 4 bases and J lost 4; bases outside the gene matches: 8. This CDR3 has 15 residues. CDR3 DNA sequence: TGTGCCAGCAGCCCCAACCCGACAGGGGGCTATGGCTACACCTTC. Amino acid sequence: CASSPNPTGGYGYTF.

The chain recombines TRBV5-1 with TRBJ2-7; TRBD2 aligns across 9 bases. The CDR3 length is 14 residues. J gave up 4 bases and V 5 bases, and 7 bases lay outside the gene matches. Per germline, CDR1 SGHRS and CDR2 YFSETQ. CDR3 sequence reads: CASSGAGGPYEQYF. The DNA of the CDR3 is TGCGCCAGCAGTGGGGCGGGAGGGCCTTACGAGCAGTACTTC.

The table lists this clone with a few counts. The V gene is TRBV4-1, the J gene TRBJ2-5, with 7 bases that match TRBD2. V shed 1 base and J 2 bases; nucleotides not matched to a gene: 10. The germline gives CDR1 MGHRA, CDR2 YSYEKL. This CDR3 region has 17 residues. The CDR3 coding sequence is TGCGCCAGCAGCCAAGGGCTGAGCGGGGTGGGTCAAGAGACCCAGTACTTC. Translating it yields CASSQGLSGVGQETQYF.

The genes are TRBV7-9 and TRBJ2-5; no clear D gene. The CDR3 runs 14 residues. Germline CDR1 SEHNR, CDR2 FQNEAQ (reference sequence). Trimming shortened V by 0 bases and J by 2 bases, and 7 bases separated the two germline ends. CDR3 residues: CASSLAGIQETQYF. DNA for the CDR3: TGTGCCAGCAGCTTAGCTGGCATACAAGAGACCCAGTACTTC.

The J gene is TRBJ2-1, the V gene TRBV7-6; a possible D gene is TRBD2 (6 bases). V was cut by 5 bases and J by 3 bases, with 11 bases left in between. Looked up from germline, CDR1 is SGHVS and CDR2 is FNYEAQ. The CDR3 loop spans 14 amino acids. CDR3 sequence (DNA): TGTGCCAGCAGCCCGTTGGGGGGCTACAATGAGCAGTTCTTC. It is translated as CASSPLGGYNEQFF. The whole variable domain, filled in from reference TRBV7-6 and TRBJ2-1, reads GAGVSQSPRYKVTKRGQDVALRCDPISGHVSLYWYRQALGQGPEFLTYFNYEAQQDKSGLPNDRFSAERPEGSISTLTIQRTEQRDSAMYRCASSPLGGYNEQFFGPGTRLTVL.

The gene calls are TRBV4-3 and TRBJ2-5; 9 bases agree with TRBD1. The CDR3 extends over 17 amino acids. Trimming at V came to 1 base and at J to 2 bases, leaving 8 bases not matched to a gene. Germline loops: CDR1 LGHNA, CDR2 YSLEER. The CDR3 spells CASSQAKTGGRQETQYF. CDR3 bases: TGCGCCAGCAGCCAAGCGAAGACAGGGGGGAGGCAAGAGACCCAGTACTTC.

The DNA for the CDR3 is TGTGCCAGCAGCTCAGAGGACAGACAAGAGACCCAGTACTTC. Protein sequence: CASSSEDRQETQYF. V and J are TRBV5-4 and TRBJ2-5; D is perhaps TRBD1 (6 bases). The CDR3 covers 14 residues. With 3 bases removed from V and 2 bases from J, the gap between germline ends came to 11 bases. Germline V gene sequence: CDR1 SGHNT, CDR2 YYREEE (reference sequence).

This chain links TRBV18 with TRBJ2-2; D is undetermined. V was cut by 4 bases and J by 1 base, with 4 bases left in between. This CDR3 comprises 13 residues. Per the germline V gene, CDR1 is KGHSH and CDR2 is LQKENI. The CDR3 loop is CASSLLNTGELFF. The DNA for the CDR3 is TGTGCCAGCTCACTATTGAACACCGGGGAGCTGTTTTTT.

The rearrangement joins TRBV6-5 to TRBJ2-3, with D tentatively TRBD1 (6 bases). Trimming stripped 5 bases from V and 7 bases from J, with 16 bases between. This CDR3 region has 14 residues. The germline gives CDR1 MNHEY, CDR2 SVGAGI. CDR3 sequence: CASSLRNRDHTQYF. Written as DNA, the CDR3 is TGTGCCAGCAGTCTAAGAAACAGGGATCATACGCAGTATTTT.

The chain has TRBV5-4 and TRBJ1-1; TRBD1 matches at 8 bases. This CDR3 is 15 amino acids long. Per the germline V gene, CDR1 is SGHNT and CDR2 is YYREEE (reference sequence). J lost 0 bases, V lost 4 bases, and 5 bases had no gene match. This CDR3 is CASSPRQGMNTEAFF. CDR3 coding DNA: TGTGCCAGCAGCCCAAGACAGGGGATGAACACTGAAGCTTTCTTT.

The CDR3 sequence: CATSDFTSGRGDTQYF. In DNA, the CDR3 is TGTGCCACCAGTGATTTTACTAGCGGGAGGGGAGATACGCAGTATTTT. The chain joins TRBV24-1 to TRBJ2-3, with 13 bases identical to TRBD2. Germline CDR1 KGHDR, CDR2 SFDVKD. J lost 5 bases, V lost 1 base, and 2 bases had no gene match. CDR3 length: 16 amino acids.

This clone was counted only a few times. The chain couples TRBV18 to TRBJ1-2; D gene ambiguous. V dropped 1 base and J dropped 2 bases, with 11 bases sitting between them. This CDR3 region has 15 residues. CDR1 is KGHSH, CDR2 LQKENI, per germline. In DNA, the CDR3 is TGTGCCAGCTCACCACGAAGTCAGTCGAACTATGGCTACACCTTC. Translated: CASSPRSQSNYGYTF.

This clone was seen once. The chain employs TRBV9 and TRBJ2-5; 9 bases line up with TRBD2. The CDR3 loop spans 15 amino acids. Losses at the gene ends were 2 bases for V and 4 bases for J; bases not matched to a gene: 6. CDR1 and CDR2 from the germline V gene are SGDLS and YYNGEE. CDR3 bases: TGTGCCAGCAGCGTTAGCGGGAGTTCGGTAGAGACCCAGTACTTC. Translated: CASSVSGSSVETQYF. The variable domain in full, with the rest retrieved from reference TRBV9 and TRBJ2-5, is DSGVTQTPKHLITATGQRVTLRCSPRSGDLSVYWYQQSLDQGLQFLIQYYNGEERAKGNILERFSAQQFPDLHSELNLSSLELGDSALYFCASSVSGSSVETQYFGPGTRLLVL.